This T cell receptor beta chain emerged from a study of CD8 T cells in ankylosing spondylitis. General study results and limits: A TCR beta motif of 7 to 9 highly homologous variants seemed to mark ankylosing spondylitis blood.

This clonotype was counted many times. Its antigen is currently unknown. Via MiXCR, TCRdb re-called the 5' RACE reads, giving one row per CDR3 protein. The sample lists roughly 250,000 distinct CDR3 sequences, 10% to 13% seen once, with about 2.8% in the top ten. The sample comprised blood, either unsorted or a sorted T cell fraction (not recorded which). The sequence was obtained from a male donor with ankylosing spondylitis or in good health (not recorded which).

The CDR3 spells CASKRDGNTGELFF. DNA for the CDR3: TGTGCCAGCAAGAGGGACGGTAACACCGGGGAGCTGTTTTTT. The chain employs TRBV2 and TRBJ2-2; D is perhaps TRBD1 or TRBD2 (5 bases each). V gave up 7 bases and J gave up 2 bases, with 11 bases separating them. The CDR3 runs 14 residues. The germline gives CDR1 SNHLY, CDR2 FYNNEI. The entire variable domain, with the rest obtained from reference TRBV2 and TRBJ2-2, is as follows: EPEVTQTPSHQVTQMGQEVILRCVPISNHLYFYWYRQILGQKVEFLVSFYNNEISEKSEIFDDQFSVERPDGSNFTLKIRSTKLEDSAMYFCASKRDGNTGELFFGEGSRLTVL.